Below are 4 T cell receptor beta chains sequenced from a single sample in a study of OX40 agonist ivuxolimab in advanced cancers. Measured with immunoSEQ multiplex PCR; TCRdb has only the in-frame clones, and not every one. The data contain 55,000 to 75,000 clones, roughly nine tenths of them singletons. The source was CD4+ or CD8+ T cells sorted from blood, collected in a trial of the OX40 agonist ivuxolimab. These receptors all come from an adult with an advanced solid tumor such as melanoma, head and neck, liver or kidney cancer.

The V call is TRBV6-1, the J call TRBJ1-1, with 9 bases fitting TRBD1. Trimming took 6 bases from V and 5 from J; bases not matched to a gene: 4. The CDR3 runs to 13 residues. Germline CDR1 and CDR2: MNHNS and SASEGT. The CDR3 region has the DNA TGTGCCAGCAGGGACAGGGGATTTACTGAAGCTTTCTTT. Its translation: CASRDRGFTEAFF.

This chain connects TRBV7-2 to TRBJ2-1; 12 bases agree with TRBD2. Per the germline V gene, CDR1 is SGHTA and CDR2 is FQGNSA. CDR3 length: 15 residues. Unmatched junction bases numbered 3, after V lost 4 bases and J lost 5 bases. For the CDR3, the DNA is TGTGCCAGCAGCTGGCTAGCGGGAGGGGACAATGAGCAGTTCTTC. This sequence encodes CASSWLAGGDNEQFF.

V and J are TRBV27 and TRBJ2-1; a weak D match, TRBD2 (6 bases). The CDR3 is 12 residues long. From germline, CDR1 is MNHEY and CDR2 SMNVEV (reference sequence). Deletions cut 8 bases from V and 5 bases from J, with 10 bases between. The CDR3 DNA reads TGTGCCAGCTTAGCGGAAAACAATGAGCAGTTCTTC. It encodes CASLAENNEQFF.

J is TRBJ2-3 and V is TRBV13, with TRBD1 matching over 8 bases. This CDR3 spans 18 amino acids. Germline assignment: CDR1 PRHDT and CDR2 FYEKMQ (reference sequence). V was clipped by 5 bases and J by 0 bases; unmatched bases: 13. CDR3 nucleotide sequence: TGTGCCAGCAGCCCGACCCCCGGGACAGGTACTAGCACAGATACGCAGTATTTT. This gives the protein CASSPTPGTGTSTDTQYF.